This TCR beta chain is from a study of OX40 agonist ivuxolimab in advanced cancers. Study-wide background: Patients enrolled in dose escalation were diagnosed with hepatocellular carcinoma, melanoma, renal cell or head and neck cancer. A partial response was reached by three patients: one with hepatocellular carcinoma and two with cutaneous melanoma. Findings and limits, study-wide: CD8+ T cells were the subset that, on average, had more expanded clones than CD4+.

The table lists this clone with a few counts. Its antigen remains unidentified. The V gene's germline CDR1 is MDHEN and CDR2 SYDVKM. V was cut by 3 bases and J by 6 bases, with 12 bases left in between. The CDR3 has 13 amino acids. Sequencing used immunoSEQ multiplex PCR; TCRdb keeps in-frame clones, though not all of them. The sample includes some 50,000 clones, around 90% of them seen just once. Sequences were derived from CD4+ or CD8+ T cells sorted from blood, sampled in a trial of the OX40 agonist ivuxolimab. This TCR was recovered from an adult with an advanced solid tumor such as melanoma, head and neck, liver or kidney cancer. The chain couples TRBV28 to TRBJ2-7, with TRBD2 as a possible D gene (5 bases). CDR3 sequence: CASSLMGVAEQYV. DNA for the CDR3: TGTGCCAGCAGTTTGATGGGAGTGGCCGAGCAGTACGTC.